These T cell receptor beta chains were read from a single sample in a study of T cells in Graves' hyperthyroidism and ophthalmopathy. Each CDR3 protein is one row after TCRdb ran MiXCR on the multiplex PCR reads. The data hold nearly 600,000 distinct CDR3 sequences, with around 14% observed a single time. The specimen was blood. Receptors were obtained from a woman aged 30 to 39 with Graves' hyperthyroidism that later progressed to Graves' ophthalmopathy. The CDR3 runs from the conserved cysteine through the conserved F or W. D genes are given only for firm matches. Where a row states a size, it is once, few, many or the class of an expanded clone; other rows omit it.

d_call,j_call,clone_size,v_call,cdr3_aa,cdr3_nt
NA,TRBJ1-1,NA,TRBV20-1,CSAPPNTEAFF,TGCAGTGCCCCGCCGAACACTGAAGCTTTCTTT
NA,TRBJ2-7,many,TRBV12-3/TRBV12-4,CASSFGGVAYEQYF,TGTGCCAGCAGCTTTGGGGGAGTAGCCTACGAGCAGTACTTC
NA,TRBJ2-5,few,TRBV24-1,CATRGVSETQYF,TGTGCCACCAGGGGGGTTTCAGAGACCCAGTACTTC
TRBD2,TRBJ2-7,once,TRBV9,CASSGGWTSGFYEQYF,TGTGCCAGCAGCGGAGGCTGGACTAGCGGTTTCTACGAGCAGTACTTC
TRBD2,TRBJ2-2,NA,TRBV5-5,CASTAASGGFTGELFF,TGTGCCAGCACCGCGGCTAGCGGGGGCTTCACCGGGGAGCTGTTTTTT
NA,TRBJ2-7,NA,TRBV13,CASSLPGASSYEQYF,TGTGCCAGCAGCTTACCTGGGGCGAGCTCCTACGAGCAGTACTTC
TRBD2,TRBJ2-7,many,TRBV20-1,CSAREWTSGSYEQYF,TGCAGTGCTAGAGAGTGGACTAGCGGGAGTTACGAGCAGTACTTC
NA,TRBJ1-1,many,TRBV20-1,CSATIRMNTEAFF,TGCAGTGCCACCATTCGGATGAACACTGAAGCTTTCTTT
NA,TRBJ1-4,many,TRBV5-4,CASSLDRTNEKLFF,TGTGCCAGCAGTCTCGACAGGACAAATGAAAAACTGTTTTTT
TRBD1,TRBJ2-7,NA,TRBV6-1,CASSEISRGPGVEQYF,TGTGCCAGCAGTGAGATATCCAGGGGGCCTGGGGTCGAGCAGTACTTC
NA,TRBJ2-3,many,TRBV7-9,CASSWGLASGRTDTQYF,TGTGCCAGCAGCTGGGGGCTGGCTAGCGGACGCACAGATACGCAGTATTTT
NA,TRBJ1-1,few,TRBV11-2,CASSLSPDTEAFF,TGTGCCAGCAGCTTATCCCCGGACACTGAAGCTTTCTTT
TRBD1,TRBJ1-5,NA,TRBV18,CANSSGTGNNQPQHF,TGTGCCAACTCATCCGGGACAGGGAACAATCAGCCCCAGCATTTT
NA,TRBJ1-2,NA,TRBV9,CASSVVEGVGGYTF,TGTGCCAGCAGCGTAGTAGAGGGTGTTGGTGGCTACACCTTC
NA,TRBJ1-6,many,TRBV6-2/TRBV6-3,CASSYSTGSPLHF,TGTGCCAGCAGTTACTCGACGGGGTCACCCCTCCACTTT
TRBD1,TRBJ1-1,NA,TRBV29-1,CSVGGTGSILDMNTEAFF,TGCAGCGTTGGTGGGACAGGGTCGATATTAGACATGAACACTGAAGCTTTCTTT
TRBD1,TRBJ1-5,NA,TRBV19,CASSITKGTGDIPNQPQHF,TGTGCCAGTAGTATTACCAAGGGGACAGGGGATATTCCCAATCAGCCCCAGCATTTT
TRBD1,TRBJ1-4,many,TRBV12-3/TRBV12-4,CASNPGQGEGMDNEKLFF,TGTGCCAGCAACCCGGGACAGGGTGAAGGTATGGACAATGAAAAACTGTTTTTT
NA,TRBJ1-6,many,TRBV28,CASRYNSPLHF,TGTGCCAGCCGATATAATTCACCCCTCCACTTT
NA,TRBJ2-1,many,TRBV20-1,CSASEGAGVYNEQFF,TGCAGTGCTTCAGAGGGGGCGGGGGTGTACAATGAGCAGTTCTTC
TRBD1,TRBJ2-7,many,TRBV19,CASITRLLGTGGSYEQYF,TGTGCCAGTATCACAAGGCTGCTTGGGACAGGGGGCTCCTACGAGCAGTACTTC
NA,TRBJ2-5,many,TRBV12-3/TRBV12-4,CASSPGQQETQYF,TGTGCCAGCAGTCCCGGGCAGCAAGAGACCCAGTACTTC
NA,TRBJ2-1,many,TRBV7-9,CASTRGPEQFF,TGTGCCAGCACTCGGGGGCCTGAGCAGTTCTTC
TRBD1,TRBJ1-1,NA,TRBV30,CAWDFRDSKAFF,TGTGCCTGGGATTTCCGGGACAGCAAAGCTTTCTTT
TRBD1,TRBJ1-5,NA,TRBV7-2,CASSLVAGGSNQPQHF,TGTGCCAGCAGCTTAGTGGCAGGGGGGTCAAATCAGCCCCAGCATTTT
NA,TRBJ1-1,many,TRBV2,CASRQSGRGTEAFF,TGTGCCAGCAGGCAGTCGGGACGGGGCACTGAAGCTTTCTTT
NA,TRBJ2-3,many,TRBV6-1,CASRSTDTQYF,TGTGCCAGCCGCAGCACAGATACGCAGTATTTT
NA,TRBJ1-2,NA,TRBV30,CAWTDRDTVHPVANYGYTF,TGTGCCTGGACGGACCGGGACACCGTTCACCCCGTAGCTAACTATGGCTACACCTTC
TRBD2,TRBJ2-5,NA,TRBV7-9,CASSLGRLAGDF,TGTGCCAGCAGCTTAGGTCGGCTAGCGGGGGACTTC
NA,TRBJ1-1,NA,TRBV7-9,CASGTWENTEAFF,TGTGCCAGCGGCACCTGGGAGAACACTGAAGCTTTCTTT
NA,TRBJ2-7,few,TRBV7-9,CASSGGDSREQYF,TGTGCCAGCAGCGGAGGGGACTCCCGCGAGCAGTACTTC
TRBD1,TRBJ1-2,few,TRBV18,CASSPGRGRGYGYTF,TGTGCCAGCTCACCAGGGAGGGGGCGAGGCTATGGCTACACCTTC
TRBD1,TRBJ2-2,NA,TRBV27,CASSTIGTGGSYGELFF,TGTGCCAGCAGCACGATAGGGACAGGGGGCAGCTACGGGGAGCTGTTTTTT
NA,TRBJ1-2,few,TRBV28,CASSSWPNYGYTF,TGTGCCAGCAGTTCCTGGCCAAACTATGGCTACACCTTC
NA,TRBJ2-7,many,TRBV12-3/TRBV12-4,CASSFDGYEQYF,TGTGCCAGCAGTTTCGACGGCTACGAGCAGTACTTC
TRBD2,TRBJ2-1,few,TRBV19,CASRIGSGRSSEQFF,TGTGCCAGTAGAATAGGAAGCGGGAGATCAAGTGAGCAGTTCTTC
TRBD2,TRBJ2-3,many,TRBV12-3/TRBV12-4,CASSLTSGGGDTQYF,TGTGCCAGCAGTTTAACTAGCGGGGGAGGAGATACGCAGTATTTT
NA,TRBJ2-7,few,TRBV27,CASSLISPQLTYEQYF,TGTGCCAGCAGTTTAATCAGTCCTCAACTTACCTACGAGCAGTACTTC
TRBD1,TRBJ1-4,few,TRBV3-1,CASSHSEGAEKLFF,TGTGCCAGCAGCCATTCAGAGGGGGCTGAAAAACTGTTTTTT
TRBD2,TRBJ2-1,NA,TRBV3-1,CASSQAKGLVSDEQFF,TGTGCCAGCAGCCAAGCGAAGGGACTAGTCAGTGATGAGCAGTTCTTC
TRBD1,TRBJ2-5,many,TRBV6-2/TRBV6-3,CASSFDRGRALQSQETQYF,TGTGCCAGCAGCTTTGACAGGGGGCGGGCCCTCCAAAGTCAAGAGACCCAGTACTTC
NA,TRBJ2-5,once,TRBV4-2,CASSQVGGPETQYF,TGTGCCAGCAGCCAAGTTGGAGGTCCGGAGACCCAGTACTTC
TRBD2,TRBJ2-5,many,TRBV12-3/TRBV12-4,CASSLLGASGREQETQYF,TGTGCCAGCAGTCTACTAGGGGCTAGCGGGAGGGAACAAGAGACCCAGTACTTC
TRBD2,TRBJ2-3,NA,TRBV24-1,CATSDVGLAGGPLTQYF,TGTGCCACCAGTGACGTTGGACTAGCGGGAGGGCCGTTGACGCAGTATTTT
NA,TRBJ1-2,many,TRBV27,CASSSLGSSGLSFYGYTF,TGTGCCAGCAGTTCCCTGGGATCTTCCGGCCTTTCCTTCTATGGCTACACCTTC
TRBD1,TRBJ2-1,many,TRBV12-3/TRBV12-4,CASSSLRDSHNEQFF,TGTGCCAGCAGTTCCCTCCGGGACAGCCACAATGAGCAGTTCTTC
NA,TRBJ1-5,NA,TRBV19,CASMGGNQPQHF,TGTGCCAGTATGGGCGGCAATCAGCCCCAGCATTTT
TRBD1,TRBJ1-1,many,TRBV19,CASSIRQGLAEAFF,TGTGCCAGTAGTATTCGACAGGGGCTCGCTGAAGCTTTCTTT
NA,TRBJ1-4,many,TRBV27,CASSPETGLEKLFF,TGTGCCAGCAGTCCCGAGACAGGACTTGAAAAACTGTTTTTT
TRBD2,TRBJ2-3,many,TRBV5-6,CASSLVLAGATDTQYF,TGTGCCAGCAGCTTGGTACTAGCGGGAGCCACAGATACGCAGTATTTT
NA,TRBJ1-1,few,TRBV28,CASSFPGRNTEAFF,TGTGCCAGCAGTTTTCCGGGACGGAACACTGAAGCTTTCTTT
TRBD2,TRBJ2-1,many,TRBV10-3,CAISEISGTSGRLNEQFF,TGTGCCATCAGTGAGATATCCGGGACTAGCGGGAGATTGAATGAGCAGTTCTTC
TRBD2,TRBJ2-1,few,TRBV7-2,CASSLEPSGSYGYNEQFF,TGTGCCAGCAGCTTAGAACCTAGCGGGAGTTATGGGTACAATGAGCAGTTCTTC
TRBD2,TRBJ2-7,many,TRBV6-1,CASSGLAGDYEQYF,TGTGCCAGCAGCGGACTAGCGGGGGACTACGAGCAGTACTTC
TRBD1,TRBJ2-5,many,TRBV24-1,CATSDHRDRVVETQYF,TGTGCCACCAGTGATCACCGGGACAGGGTGGTCGAGACCCAGTACTTC
TRBD1,TRBJ2-7,few,TRBV5-1,CASSLDQGVVDEQYF,TGCGCCAGCAGCTTGGATCAGGGGGTAGTCGACGAGCAGTACTTC
NA,TRBJ1-2,NA,TRBV9,CASSVQGLGYTF,TGTGCCAGCAGCGTACAGGGACTGGGCTACACCTTC
NA,TRBJ2-2,NA,TRBV28,CASDRPNTGELFF,TGTGCCAGTGACAGGCCGAACACCGGGGAGCTGTTTTTT
TRBD2,TRBJ2-1,many,TRBV29-1,CSVEPGLAGVSNEQFF,TGCAGCGTTGAGCCCGGACTAGCGGGAGTCTCCAATGAGCAGTTCTTC